Listed below are T cell receptor beta chains from one sample, sequenced in a study of beta chain features in type 1 diabetes. Produced via immunoSEQ multiplex PCR; TCRdb's table is partial and in-frame only. The sample includes around 250,000 clones, around 21% of them seen just once. The sample was naive CD4+ T cells from blood. The receptors were sampled from a woman aged 40-49 years with type 1 diabetes. CDR3s leave out the opening cysteine and the closing phenylalanine or tryptophan. Rows may omit the clone size; those that give it use once, few, many or a size class.

cdr3_aa clone_size cdr3_length v_call
ASSPTSSYTGELF NA 13 TRBV5-4
ASSRAYEQY few 9 TRBV7-9
AISGLAGDEQF NA 11 TRBV10-3
ASSLDASGEQY few 11 TRBV7-3
ASSDEGEQY few 9 TRBV6-1
ASSLTLSGGYT NA 11 TRBV5-1
SVSGQMNTEAF NA 11 TRBV29-1
ASSLGLTGNTEAF NA 13 TRBV7-9
ASSLGVRNEQY few 11 TRBV13
ASSSTTGAEAF few 11 TRBV5-1
ASSPGWGQSEAF few 12 TRBV5-1
ASSQAASGGYEQY few 13 TRBV14
AWSVLGENQPQH few 12 TRBV30
ASSQGLLAGSSSYEQY few 16 TRBV4-3
ASSQGALPPYEQY few 13 TRBV4-1
SGTGQPTGEQF NA 11 TRBV29-1
ASSPDGGVAKNIQY few 14 TRBV5-1
ASSEGQGGEQY NA 11 TRBV2
ASNNEQGRGTEAF NA 13 TRBV5-4
ASSQEPGNQPQH NA 12 TRBV18